These T cell receptor beta chains were read from a single sample in a study of CD8 T cells in Susac syndrome. From the immunoSEQ multiplex PCR reads, TCRdb called clonotypes with MiXCR, one entry per CDR3 protein. This sample has 150,000 to 200,000 distinct CDR3 sequences, with roughly 94% found just once. Input material: CD4+ T cells from PBMCs. The receptor set was obtained from a human donor with multiple sclerosis. Both conserved end residues are part of each CDR3. The D gene is left open where the match is weak. Clone size is stated in some rows and not others, as once, few, many or a class when expanded.

length	J	D	size	V	DNA	CDR3
12	TRBJ2-5	TRBD2	few	TRBV9	TGTGCCAGCAGCGGGGGGGGAGAGACCCAGTACTTC	CASSGGGETQYF
12	TRBJ1-1	TRBD1	NA	TRBV28	TGTGCCAGCAGTTTCACAGGGGCTGAAGCTTTCTTT	CASSFTGAEAFF
15	TRBJ1-2	NA	NA	TRBV3-1	TGTGCCAGCAGCCGGGGGGGCAGCGGAGCCGATGGCTACACCTTC	CASSRGGSGADGYTF
13	TRBJ1-1	NA	NA	TRBV15	TGTGCCACCAGCAGGGTAATAGGGCCTGAAGCTTTCTTT	CATSRVIGPEAFF
14	TRBJ1-5	NA	NA	TRBV27	TGTGCCAGCAACGCAAAGGGGGGTATTCAGCCCCAGCATTTT	CASNAKGGIQPQHF
14	TRBJ2-4	NA	NA	TRBV9	TGTGCCAGCAGCGCTGGACTAGCCAAAAACATTCAGTACTTC	CASSAGLAKNIQYF
13	TRBJ1-5	NA	NA	TRBV6-6	TGTGCCAGCAGTCGTAGCCGGCGCGAGCCCCAGCATTTT	CASSRSRREPQHF
14	TRBJ2-5	TRBD1	NA	TRBV7-9	TGTGCCAGCAGCTCCGGACAGGGTCTGAAGACCCAGTACTTC	CASSSGQGLKTQYF
14	TRBJ2-7	TRBD1	NA	TRBV6-2/TRBV6-3	TGTGCCACCGCGGTGGGGGACAGGTCCTACGAGCAGTACTTC	CATAVGDRSYEQYF
20	TRBJ2-6	TRBD2	NA	TRBV11-1	TGTGCCAGCAGCCCCCGACTAGCGGGAGATGTCCTCTCTGGGGCCAACGTCCTGACTTTC	CASSPRLAGDVLSGANVLTF
16	TRBJ2-2	TRBD1	NA	TRBV6-6	TGTGCCAGCAGTTACACGACAGGGGGAGGGCCCGGGGAGCTGTTTTTT	CASSYTTGGGPGELFF
13	TRBJ1-2	TRBD1	NA	TRBV27	TGTGCCAGCGGTTTACAGGGGTTCTATGGCTACACCTTC	CASGLQGFYGYTF
14	TRBJ2-3	TRBD1	NA	TRBV28	TGTGCCAGCAGGGTGGGACAGCGCACAGATACGCAGTATTTT	CASRVGQRTDTQYF
11	TRBJ2-3	NA	NA	TRBV7-9	TGTGCCGAAGACCCCGCGGGTGAACAGTATTTT	CAEDPAGEQYF
12	TRBJ2-5	NA	once	TRBV30	TGTGCCTGTAAGGCTGCGGCAGAGACCCAGTACTTC	CACKAAAETQYF
13	TRBJ1-1	NA	NA	TRBV6-2/TRBV6-3	TGTGCCAGCAGTTACTATGGTCCTGCTGAAGCTTTCTTT	CASSYYGPAEAFF
14	TRBJ1-4	NA	NA	TRBV27	TGTGCCAGCAGATCGGACTCCGGATGGGAAAAACTGTTTTTT	CASRSDSGWEKLFF
15	TRBJ1-1	NA	NA	TRBV21-1	TGTGCCAGCAGCAAAGATTGGGTGAGGGGGACTGAAGCTTTCTTT	CASSKDWVRGTEAFF
14	TRBJ1-4	NA	NA	TRBV27	TGTGCCAGCAGTTTATCAGGGGGTGGCGAAAAACTGTTTTTT	CASSLSGGGEKLFF
13	TRBJ1-1	NA	NA	TRBV2	TGTGCCAGCAGGGAAGGCTTGAACACTGAAGCTTTCTTT	CASREGLNTEAFF
14	TRBJ2-7	TRBD2	few	TRBV7-6	TGTGCCAGCAGCTTTAGCGGGAGCTCCTACGAGCAGTACTTC	CASSFSGSSYEQYF
13	TRBJ1-4	NA	NA	TRBV6-2/TRBV6-3	TGTGCCAGCAGTGCATATCAAGAGGAAAAACTGTTTTTT	CASSAYQEEKLFF
15	TRBJ2-2	NA	NA	TRBV5-1	TGCGCCAGCAGCGTGGGTCAGTACAACACCGGGGAGCTGTTTTTT	CASSVGQYNTGELFF
15	TRBJ2-7	TRBD2	NA	TRBV27	TGTGCCAGCAGGACCTTGGGGACTACTAACAACGAGCAGTACTTC	CASRTLGTTNNEQYF
12	TRBJ1-2	NA	once	TRBV6-5	TGTGCCAGCAGTTATAGAGATGGGGGCTACACCTTC	CASSYRDGGYTF
16	TRBJ1-1	NA	NA	TRBV4-3	TGCGCCAGCAGCCAAGGTATAGGAGCTGAGAACACTGAAGCTTTCTTT	CASSQGIGAENTEAFF
14	TRBJ2-1	NA	NA	TRBV9	TGTGCCAGCAGCGCACTGGGGGCCACCAATGAGCAGTTCTTC	CASSALGATNEQFF
14	TRBJ2-1	NA	NA	TRBV4-1	TGCGCCAGCAACCGAGGAACCGGGGACAATGAGCAGTTCTTC	CASNRGTGDNEQFF
15	TRBJ1-5	NA	NA	TRBV4-2	TGTGCCAGCAGCCAACCGGTAGAGGGCGGCCAGCCCCAGCATTTT	CASSQPVEGGQPQHF
14	TRBJ1-3	NA	NA	TRBV5-1	TGCGCCAGCAGGCAGGGGACCGGTGGAAACACCATATATTTT	CASRQGTGGNTIYF
18	TRBJ2-6	TRBD2	NA	TRBV7-2	TGTGCCAGCAGCTGGGGACTAACCATGATCTCTGGGGCCAACGTCCTGACTTTC	CASSWGLTMISGANVLTF
16	TRBJ2-7	TRBD1	NA	TRBV25-1	TGTGCCAGCAGTGCGTCCCAAGGACAGGGGGCTCCTCAGCAGTACTTC	CASSASQGQGAPQQYF
15	TRBJ2-1	NA	NA	TRBV12-3/TRBV12-4	TGTGCCAGCAGTTTACGGACGGGGGCCCGTAATGAGCAGTTCTTC	CASSLRTGARNEQFF
12	TRBJ1-3	NA	NA	TRBV20-1	TGCAGTGCTAGCGCAGGGCTAAACACCATATATTTT	CSASAGLNTIYF
16	TRBJ2-7	TRBD1	NA	TRBV5-1	TGCGCCAGCAGCCGCGTAGGCGGGACAGGGTTTCCCGAGCAGTACTTC	CASSRVGGTGFPEQYF
16	TRBJ2-5	TRBD2	NA	TRBV5-4	TGTGCCAGCAGCCCGGGACTAGCGGGAAGTCAAGAGACCCAGTACTTC	CASSPGLAGSQETQYF
13	TRBJ1-4	TRBD1	NA	TRBV29-1	TGCAGCGGGCGCCGGGACAGGGAGGGAAAACTGTTTTTT	CSGRRDREGKLFF
12	TRBJ1-1	NA	NA	TRBV12-3/TRBV12-4	TGTGCCAGCAGCCCCAGGGACCCTGAAGCTTTCTTT	CASSPRDPEAFF
13	TRBJ1-4	NA	NA	TRBV16	TGTGCCAGCAGCCGGCAGGTTAATGAAAAACTGTTTTTT	CASSRQVNEKLFF
15	TRBJ1-1	TRBD1	NA	TRBV6-2/TRBV6-3	TGTGCCAGCAGAAAGGGGACAGGGGTTAACACTGAAGCTTTCTTT	CASRKGTGVNTEAFF
14	TRBJ2-2	NA	NA	TRBV3-1	TGTGCCAGCAGTAGACTCTGGGACACCGGGGAGCTGTTTTTT	CASSRLWDTGELFF
13	TRBJ2-2	NA	NA	TRBV24-1	TGTGCCACCAGTGATTTTTTTGGCGGGGAGCTGTTTTTT	CATSDFFGGELFF
15	TRBJ1-2	TRBD1	once	TRBV12-3/TRBV12-4	TGTGCCAGCAGTTTTCAAGGGACAGGGGTCTATGGCTACACCTTC	CASSFQGTGVYGYTF
16	TRBJ2-1	TRBD2	NA	TRBV20-1	TGCAGTGCTAGAGCCACAAGCGGGGGGAGGAACAATGAGCAGTTCTTC	CSARATSGGRNNEQFF
16	TRBJ2-5	TRBD2	once	TRBV3-1	TGTGCCAGCAGCCTCAATGCGGGACTAGCGGGCGAGACCCAGTACTTC	CASSLNAGLAGETQYF